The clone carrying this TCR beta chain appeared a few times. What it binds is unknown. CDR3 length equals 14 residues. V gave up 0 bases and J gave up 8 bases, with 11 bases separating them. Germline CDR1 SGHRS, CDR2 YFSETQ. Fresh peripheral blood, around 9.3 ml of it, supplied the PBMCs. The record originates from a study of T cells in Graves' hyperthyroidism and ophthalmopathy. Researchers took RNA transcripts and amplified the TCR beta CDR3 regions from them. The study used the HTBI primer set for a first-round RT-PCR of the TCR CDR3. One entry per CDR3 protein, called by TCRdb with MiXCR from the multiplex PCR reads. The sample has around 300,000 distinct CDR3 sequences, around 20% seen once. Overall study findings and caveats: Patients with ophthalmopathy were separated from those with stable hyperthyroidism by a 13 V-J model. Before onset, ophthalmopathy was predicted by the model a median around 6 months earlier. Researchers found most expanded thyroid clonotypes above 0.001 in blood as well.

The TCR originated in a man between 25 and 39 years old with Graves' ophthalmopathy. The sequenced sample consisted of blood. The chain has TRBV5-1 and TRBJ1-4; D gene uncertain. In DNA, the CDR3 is TGCGCCAGCAGCTTGGGGGGTGGGAAAGAAAAACTGTTTTTT. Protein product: CASSLGGGKEKLFF.